This T cell receptor beta chain was sequenced for a study of cytomegalovirus exposure and HLA in healthy donors. Profiling relied on immunoSEQ multiplex PCR, and the TCRdb table lists in-frame clones only, not all of them. The sample has roughly 150,000 clones, approximately 89% seen once; the top ten hold approximately 0.7%. CDR3 size: 16 residues. The V and J ends lost 5 bases and 3 bases respectively, with 20 bases between them. Germline loops: CDR1 SGHTA, CDR2 FQGNSA. Sequencing was performed on PBMCs. This TCR derives from a man between 18 and 35 years old in good health and CMV-seronegative. The chain employs TRBV7-2 and TRBJ2-7, with D possibly TRBD2 on 6 matching bases. CDR3 bases: TGTGCCAGCAGCAATCAAGGGACTTATCTATTCTACGAGCAGTACTTC. Its protein is CASSNQGTYLFYEQYF. The variable domain in full, completed from reference TRBV7-2 and TRBJ2-7, reads GAGVSQSPSNKVTEKGKDVELRCDPISGHTALYWYRQSLGQGLEFLIYFQGNSAPDKSGLPSDRFSAERTGGSVSTLTIQRTQQEDSAVYLCASSNQGTYLFYEQYFGPGTRLTVT.